This T cell receptor beta chain came from a study of blood T cell repertoires in COVID-19. Sequencing used immunoSEQ multiplex PCR; TCRdb keeps in-frame clones, though not all of them. The sample includes about 40,000 clones, 86% of them seen just once. J lost 3 bases, V lost 7 bases, and 16 bases had no gene match. The CDR3 extends over 17 amino acids. The germline gives CDR1 LNHDA, CDR2 SQIVND (reference sequence). The chain recombines TRBV19 with TRBJ2-3, with TRBD2 matching over 7 bases. The sample taken for sequencing was peripheral blood. The clonotype comes from a man aged 45 to 65 in a cohort sampled during active COVID-19. The CDR3: CASTGGTNFLGTDTQYF. As DNA, the CDR3 is TGTGCCAGTACCGGCGGGACTAATTTCCTGGGGACAGATACGCAGTATTTT.